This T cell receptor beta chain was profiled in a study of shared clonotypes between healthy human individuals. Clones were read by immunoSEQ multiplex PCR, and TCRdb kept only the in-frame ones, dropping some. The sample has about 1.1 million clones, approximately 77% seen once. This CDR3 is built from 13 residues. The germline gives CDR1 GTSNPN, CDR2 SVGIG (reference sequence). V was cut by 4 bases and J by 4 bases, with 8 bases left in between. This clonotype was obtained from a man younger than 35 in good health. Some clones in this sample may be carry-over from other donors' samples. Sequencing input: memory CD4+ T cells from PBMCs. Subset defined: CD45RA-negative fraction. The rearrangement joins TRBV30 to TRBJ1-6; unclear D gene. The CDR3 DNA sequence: TGTGCCTGGATGGCGGATTATAATTCACCCCTCCACTTT. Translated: CAWMADYNSPLHF. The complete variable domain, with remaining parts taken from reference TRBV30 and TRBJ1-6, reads SQTIHQWPATLVQPVGSPLSLECTVEGTSNPNLYWYRQAAGRGLQLLFYSVGIGQISSEVPQNLSASRPQDRQFILSSKKLLLSDSGFYLCAWMADYNSPLHFGNGTRLTVT.